These 9 T cell receptor beta chains came from one sample sequenced in a study of T cells in pancreatic ductal adenocarcinoma. Selected pancreatic ductal adenocarcinoma patients had undergone surgery without neoadjuvant therapy. Generated by immunoSEQ multiplex PCR, the TCRdb table keeps only in-frame clones and is missing some. The sample has fewer than 20,000 clones, approximately 90% seen once. The sample taken for sequencing was PBMCs. Receptor source: a human donor with pancreatic ductal adenocarcinoma.

The V gene is TRBV21-1, the J gene TRBJ2-7; the D call of TRBD1 is as the table states it, not checked on the DNA. TRBV21-1 is a pseudogene. The CDR3 has 16 amino acids. The CDR3, as DNA: TGTGCCAGCAGCAAAGGATGGGGGCGCAGGTCCTACGAGCAGTACTTC. The encoded protein is CASSKGWGRRSYEQYF.

This sequence joins TRBV11-2 and TRBJ1-2; the D is unclear. Trimming took off 5 bases at V and 4 bases at J, with 20 bases between the two ends. From germline, CDR1 is SGHAT and CDR2 FQNNGV. This CDR3 spans 16 amino acids. The CDR3 DNA follows: TGTGCCAGCAGCCCAGCAGGTTTGCAGGAGACCTATGGCTACACCTTC. Translated: CASSPAGLQETYGYTF.

The rearrangement joins TRBV27 to TRBJ2-1; 13 bases fit TRBD2. Germline CDR1 MNHEY, CDR2 SMNVEV (reference sequence). The CDR3 has 19 amino acids. J lost 1 base, V lost 4 bases, and 10 bases had no gene match. The CDR3 DNA reads as TGTGCCAGCAGTTCCCGGACTAGCGGGGGCCTCGGATCCTACAATGAGCAGTTCTTC. Translating it yields CASSSRTSGGLGSYNEQFF.

The chain has TRBV29-1 and TRBJ1-2; 7 bases align to TRBD1. Per germline, CDR1 SQVTM and CDR2 ANQGSEA. V was clipped by 3 bases and J by 3 bases; unmatched bases: 10. This CDR3 has 15 residues. CDR3 DNA sequence: TGCAGCGTTGACGGCCCCGCTGGACAGGACTATGGCTACACCTTC. Encoded protein: CSVDGPAGQDYGYTF.

The rearrangement uses TRBV28 and TRBJ2-7; D unclear. This CDR3 has 16 amino acids. The V end lost 6 bases, the J end lost 0 bases, and 18 bases lay between the germline ends. CDR1 MDHEN and CDR2 SYDVKM come from the germline V gene. CDR3 amino acids: CASSPGYEPGSYEQYF. DNA of the CDR3: TGTGCCAGCAGCCCTGGTTATGAGCCTGGCTCCTACGAGCAGTACTTC.

The chain carries TRBV9 and TRBJ2-5; TRBD1 agrees at 12 bases. Trimming removed 6 bases from V and 5 bases from J; junction bases left unmatched: 11. Germline V CDR1 and CDR2: SGDLS, YYNGEE. The CDR3 runs 16 residues. The CDR3 bases are TGTGCCAGCACCTTGGGACAGGGGGCCTCCCCGGAGACCCAGTACTTC. Translated, it gives CASTLGQGASPETQYF. Based on the CDR3 plus reference TRBV9 and TRBJ2-5, the full variable domain is DSGVTQTPKHLITATGQRVTLRCSPRSGDLSVYWYQQSLDQGLQFLIQYYNGEERAKGNILERFSAQQFPDLHSELNLSSLELGDSALYFCASTLGQGASPETQYFGPGTRLLVL.

The chain is built from TRBV29-1 and TRBJ2-7; 8 bases match TRBD1. CDR1 is SQVTM and CDR2 is ANQGSEA in the germline V gene. CDR3 length equals 17 residues. V was pared by 0 bases and J by 0 bases, with 10 bases of the junction left unmatched. The CDR3 region is CSVEDRAGGGFSYEQYF. The CDR3 DNA sequence: TGCAGCGTTGAAGATCGGGCAGGGGGCGGGTTCTCCTACGAGCAGTACTTC.

The genes are TRBV6-4 and TRBJ1-2; D is perhaps TRBD1 (6 bases). The germline V gene encodes CDR1 MRHNA and CDR2 SNTAGT. The V gene lost 2 bases and the J gene lost 7 bases, with 14 bases spanning the gap. This CDR3 comprises 14 residues. CDR3 amino acids: CASSDQGRFGGYTF. CDR3 DNA: TGTGCCAGCAGTGACCAGGGGCGCTTCGGTGGCTACACCTTC.

This rearrangement joins TRBV14 to TRBJ1-1; 7 bases line up with TRBD1. The J segment lost 1 base and the V segment lost 0 bases, leaving 14 bases of the junction unmatched. Germline CDR1 is SGHDN and CDR2 is FVKESK. The CDR3 loop spans 19 amino acids. The CDR3 DNA is TGTGCCAGCAGCCAAGATCTAAAGGGGGCGGCCCGGGCGAACACTGAAGCTTTCTTT. Protein product: CASSQDLKGAARANTEAFF.